Below are 20 T cell receptor beta chains sequenced from a single sample in a study of human T cells and chemical hapten exposure. TCRdb re-called the RACE reads through MiXCR, storing one row per CDR3 protein. Here the sample spans about 100,000 distinct CDR3 sequences, 10% to 12% being singletons. Time point here: patch test 2, 6 weeks after DPC sensitization. Indicated treatment: therapeutic diphenylcyclopropenone sensitization with weekly scalp DPC. The input for sequencing was whole blood, taken in connection with sensitization to the hapten diphenylcyclopropenone (DPC). These receptors all come from a woman aged 40 to 55 with alopecia areata. Some clones in this sample may be carry-over from other donors' samples.

This clonotype showed up many times. The rearrangement joins TRBV4-3 to TRBJ1-1; D ambiguous. CDR3 length: 13 residues. Between the trimmed V and J ends, which lost 5 bases and 8 bases, there was a span of 15 bases. CDR1 LGHNA and CDR2 YSLEER come from the germline V gene. CDR3 sequence (DNA): TGCGCCAGCAGCGTAAAAGGATATAGGGAAGCTTTCTTT. Translation: CASSVKGYREAFF.

This clonotype was seen repeatedly, ten times or more. V is TRBV5-1 and J is TRBJ2-4; D is perhaps TRBD1 (5 bases). The CDR3 has 14 residues. Germline CDR1 SGHRS, CDR2 YFSETQ. V gave up 4 bases and J gave up 5 bases, with 13 bases separating them. The CDR3: CASSQGASENIQYF. CDR3 nucleotide sequence: TGCGCCAGCAGCCAAGGGGCCTCGGAAAACATTCAGTACTTC.

The V call is TRBV28, the J call TRBJ1-4; D remains unclear. This CDR3 is 12 amino acids long. V dropped 2 bases and J dropped 8 bases, with 6 bases sitting between them. The germline CDR1 and CDR2 sequences are MDHEN and SYDVKM. CDR3 in amino acids: CASSLAAEKLFF. The CDR3 DNA sequence: TGTGCCAGCAGTTTAGCAGCGGAAAAACTGTTTTTT.

This clonotype appeared many times. The chain joins TRBV28 to TRBJ2-6; D gene ambiguous. V was clipped by 2 bases and J by 0 bases, with 5 bases between them. The germline V gene encodes CDR1 MDHEN and CDR2 SYDVKM. The CDR3 is 15 residues long. This CDR3 reads CASSLTRSGANVLTF. DNA for the CDR3: TGTGCCAGCAGTTTAACCCGCTCTGGGGCCAACGTCCTGACTTTC. Full variable domain (missing parts from reference TRBV28 and TRBJ2-6): DVKVTQSSRYLVKRTGEKVFLECVQDMDHENMFWYRQDPGLGLRLIYFSYDVKMKEKGDIPEGYSVSREKKERFSLILESASTNQTSMYLCASSLTRSGANVLTFGAGSRLTVL.

This clonotype was counted a few times. The rearrangement joins TRBV9 to TRBJ2-7, with D maybe TRBD1 (5 bases). Germline CDR1 SGDLS, CDR2 YYNGEE. V was clipped by 3 bases and J by 6 bases, with 13 bases between them. The CDR3 is 13 amino acids. Here the CDR3 reads CASSEGPLGEQYF. The CDR3 bases are TGTGCCAGCAGCGAGGGGCCCTTGGGCGAGCAGTACTTC.

This clonotype was counted a few times. This chain links TRBV10-1 with TRBJ2-3; D possibly corresponds to TRBD2 (5 bases). V was shortened by 8 bases and J by 5 bases, with 14 bases between the two germline ends. The germline V gene has CDR1 WNHNN and CDR2 SYGVQD (reference sequence). CDR3 length: 13 residues. The CDR3 protein is CASGEGRKDTQYF. The DNA for the CDR3 is TGCGCCAGCGGCGAGGGAAGGAAAGATACGCAGTATTTT.

The chain recombines TRBV12-3 or TRBV12-4 with TRBJ2-3; D uncertain. The CDR3 sequence is 14 residues long. V lost 3 bases and J 8 bases, leaving 15 bases between the germline ends. The CDR3 nucleotides read TGTGCCAGCAGTTTTTTGTCAGAGTTAGGTACGCAGTATTTT. Protein sequence: CASSFLSELGTQYF.

In this sample, this clonotype turned up many times. The chain links TRBV5-4 to TRBJ1-2, with 8 positions matching TRBD1. The germline V gene encodes CDR1 SGHNT and CDR2 YYREEE (reference sequence). V was pared by 4 bases and J by 6 bases, with 11 bases of the junction left unmatched. This CDR3 region has 15 residues. The CDR3 spells CASSVDRGRVDGYTF. Written as DNA, the CDR3 is TGTGCCAGCAGCGTAGACAGGGGACGGGTCGATGGCTACACCTTC.

V and J are TRBV7-8 and TRBJ2-7; possible D gene TRBD1, 6 bases. V was pared by 1 base and J by 7 bases, with 11 bases between. Germline V gives CDR1 SGHVS, CDR2 FQNEAQ. This CDR3 is 13 amino acids long. The CDR3 nucleotides read TGTGCCAGCAGCTTAGTGGGGGCGCGGGAGCAGTACTTC. Translated: CASSLVGAREQYF.

This clonotype was counted a single time. A much larger clone differs by one base, so this may be a read error. This sequence joins TRBV2 and TRBJ2-2, with D unresolved. Trimming shortened V by 5 bases and J by 3 bases, and 7 bases separated the two germline ends. This CDR3 has 13 amino acids. CDR1 is SNHLY, CDR2 FYNNEI, per germline. The CDR3 spells CASSQLYTGELFF. The CDR3 DNA follows: TGTGCCAGCAGTCAGCTTTACACCGGGGAGCTGTTTTTT.

This sequence joins TRBV5-4 and TRBJ1-1; D remains unclear. The CDR3 sequence is 15 residues long. Germline CDR1 reads SGHNT; CDR2 reads YYREEE (reference sequence). V lost 1 base, J lost 1 base, and 11 bases lay in between. CDR3 region: CASSLWVRGNTEAFF. The CDR3 DNA reads TGTGCCAGCAGCTTGTGGGTTCGGGGGAACACTGAAGCTTTCTTT.

CDR3 amino acids: CASSPAGGEQFF. The CDR3 DNA sequence: TGTGCCAGCAGCCCAGCCGGGGGTGAGCAGTTCTTC. The chain combines TRBV3-1 with TRBJ2-1; D is perhaps TRBD2 (6 bases). V lost 4 bases to trimming and J lost 9 bases, with 10 bases between them. The CDR3 covers 12 residues. Germline V CDR1 and CDR2: LGHDT, YNNKEL (reference sequence).

The chain carries TRBV27 and TRBJ1-1, with TRBD1 matching over 9 bases. Losses at the gene ends were 5 bases for V and 3 bases for J; bases not matched to a gene: 16. This CDR3 contains 18 residues. Germline V CDR1 and CDR2: MNHEY, SMNVEV (reference sequence). This chain's CDR3 is CASSPYPTGGAWDTEAFF. CDR3 nucleotides: TGTGCCAGCAGTCCGTACCCCACAGGGGGCGCTTGGGACACTGAAGCTTTCTTT.

This clonotype was recorded a few times. The chain combines TRBV20-1 with TRBJ2-7; D may correspond to TRBD1 or TRBD2 (5 bases each). Germline V CDR1 and CDR2: DFQATT, SNEGSKA (reference sequence). This CDR3 contains 12 residues. V lost 4 bases and J lost 3, with 10 bases in between. Here the CDR3 DNA reads TGCAGTGCTAAAGGGACGAACTACGAGCAGTACTTC. Translated, it gives CSAKGTNYEQYF.

The chain links TRBV7-9 to TRBJ2-7, with D tentatively TRBD1 (5 bases). Germline V gene data show CDR1 as SEHNR and CDR2 as FQNEAQ (reference sequence). The CDR3 consists of 15 residues. V gave up 0 bases and J gave up 3 bases, with 12 bases separating them. The CDR3 nucleotides are TGTGCCAGCAGCTTAGCGGTGGGCAGGGACTACGAGCAGTACTTC. This sequence encodes CASSLAVGRDYEQYF.

V usage is TRBV5-1 and J usage is TRBJ2-1; D might be TRBD2 (5 bases). There are 14 residues in the CDR3. Germline assignment: CDR1 SGHRS and CDR2 YFSETQ. Trimming cost V 0 bases and J 9 bases, with 13 bases left between them. This chain's CDR3 is CASSLAAGVREQFF. DNA of the CDR3: TGCGCCAGCAGCTTGGCCGCCGGGGTCCGTGAGCAGTTCTTC.

This clonotype has just one count. V is TRBV11-2 and J is TRBJ2-7, with D possibly called TRBD1 or TRBD2 (6 bases each). V lost 5 bases, J lost 7 bases, and 15 bases lay in between. Germline CDR1 SGHAT, CDR2 FQNNGV. This CDR3 contains 13 residues. The CDR3 nucleotides read TGTGCCAGCAGCCAGAGGGCGGGACAAGAGCAGTACTTC. This sequence encodes CASSQRAGQEQYF. Variable domain in full (rest from reference TRBV11-2 and TRBJ2-7): EAGVAQSPRYKIIEKRQSVAFWCNPISGHATLYWYQQILGQGPKLLIQFQNNGVVDDSQLPKDRFSAERLKGVDSTLKIQPAKLEDSAVYLCASSQRAGQEQYFGPGTRLTVT.

This clonotype was recorded many times. V gene TRBV2 combines with J gene TRBJ2-7, with 8 bases fitting TRBD1. Trimming took 2 bases from V and 1 from J; bases not matched to a gene: 4. Germline V lookup: CDR1 SNHLY, CDR2 FYNNEI. The CDR3 contains 15 residues. CDR3 in amino acids: CASSETRQGSYEQYF. As DNA, the CDR3 is TGTGCCAGCAGTGAAACGAGACAGGGGTCCTACGAGCAGTACTTC.

The chain uses TRBV27 and TRBJ2-7; the match to TRBD1 covers 8 bases. Per the germline V gene, CDR1 is MNHEY and CDR2 is SMNVEV (reference sequence). There are 15 residues in the CDR3. Trimming cost V 8 bases and J 2 bases; bases outside gene matches: 11. This CDR3 is CASSLDRGQTYEQYF. The CDR3 DNA reads TGTGCCAGCTCACTCGACAGGGGTCAGACCTACGAGCAGTACTTC.

The V gene is TRBV30, the J gene TRBJ1-1; perhaps TRBD1 as D (5 bases). With 1 base removed from V and 11 bases from J, the gap between germline ends came to 20 bases. CDR1 is GTSNPN and CDR2 is SVGIG in the germline V gene (reference sequence). There are 14 residues in the CDR3. The CDR3 DNA sequence: TGTGCCTGGAGTGGGGGGATACCCTTTATACAGGCTTTCTTT. This encodes CAWSGGIPFIQAFF.